The next 19 T cell receptor beta chains were all read from a single sample in a study of blood T cell repertoires in COVID-19. Here immunoSEQ multiplex PCR was the method, and the copy in TCRdb shows in-frame clones only, minus some. This table has 96,000 or so clones, 80% to 90% appearing once. The sample taken for sequencing was peripheral blood. The receptors come from a human donor with COVID-19, enrolled during active disease. The donor label of this sample is uncertain.

The chain recombines TRBV3-1 (or the pseudogene TRBV3-2) with TRBJ1-2; 12 positions match TRBD1. The junction had 8 bases not matched to a gene; V was cut back by 4 bases and J by 5 bases. This CDR3 has 16 residues. The germline gives CDR1 LGHDT, CDR2 YNNKEL (reference sequence). The CDR3 region has the DNA TGTGCCAGCAGCCGAGCGGGACAGGGGGCGAAGTATGGCTACACCTTC. It yields the protein CASSRAGQGAKYGYTF.

This chain joins TRBV19 and TRBJ1-6; TRBD1 matches at 7 bases. The germline gives CDR1 LNHDA, CDR2 SQIVND (reference sequence). The CDR3 runs 17 residues. J gave up 5 bases and V 3 bases, and 10 bases lay outside the gene matches. CDR3 sequence: CASSIPNRGGDNSPLHF. For the CDR3, the DNA is TGTGCCAGTAGTATCCCCAACAGGGGCGGCGATAATTCACCCCTCCACTTT.

The chain links TRBV7-2 to TRBJ1-3, with D possibly being TRBD1 (5 bases). Trimming removed 9 bases from V and 4 bases from J, with 19 bases in between. The germline V gene has CDR1 SGHTA and CDR2 FQGNSA. This CDR3 comprises 15 residues. For the CDR3, the DNA is TGTGCCAGTAGAGCGCGGGGGATTGCGGGAAACACCATATATTTT. It codes for CASRARGIAGNTIYF. Based on the CDR3 plus reference TRBV7-2 and TRBJ1-3, the full variable domain is GAGVSQSPSNKVTEKGKDVELRCDPISGHTALYWYRQSLGQGLEFLIYFQGNSAPDKSGLPSDRFSAERTGGSVSTLTIQRTQQEDSAVYLCASRARGIAGNTIYFGEGSWLTVV.

The V gene is TRBV2, the J gene TRBJ2-3; the D gene is possibly TRBD1 (6 bases). This CDR3 contains 13 residues. Germline CDR1 is SNHLY and CDR2 is FYNNEI. Between the trimmed V and J ends, which lost 6 bases and 4 bases, there was a span of 11 bases. CDR3 protein: CASRGTSADTQYF. The CDR3 DNA reads as TGTGCCAGCAGGGGGACATCGGCAGATACGCAGTATTTT.

The chain combines TRBV19 with TRBJ1-2; D unclear. Germline lookup yields CDR1 LNHDA and CDR2 SQIVND (reference sequence). V dropped 6 bases and J dropped 5 bases, with 22 bases sitting between them. The CDR3 runs 16 residues. The CDR3 spells CASRVIGQPTGYGYTF. CDR3 sequence (DNA): TGTGCCAGTAGAGTAATCGGGCAGCCTACGGGATATGGCTACACCTTC.

CDR3 in DNA: TGTGCCAGCAGCCAAGGCGGACAGGGGGCAGGAAATGAGCAGTTCTTC. Its translation: CASSQGGQGAGNEQFF. The genes are TRBV4-2 and TRBJ2-1; 11 bases line up with TRBD1. Germline V gene lookup returns CDR1 LGHNA and CDR2 YNFKEQ. Trimming at V came to 1 base and at J to 7 bases, leaving 6 bases not matched to a gene. The CDR3 covers 16 residues.

The chain links TRBV19 to TRBJ1-5; TRBD1 might be the D (5 bases). V gave up 0 bases and J gave up 0 bases, with 9 bases separating them. Germline lookup yields CDR1 LNHDA and CDR2 SQIVND (reference sequence). The CDR3 is 16 amino acids. CDR3 region: CASSIDTTDSNQPQHF. CDR3 nucleotides: TGTGCCAGTAGTATAGACACGACAGATAGCAATCAGCCCCAGCATTTT.

The chain uses TRBV5-1 and TRBJ2-3, with D maybe TRBD2 (5 bases). Germline V gene lookup returns CDR1 SGHRS and CDR2 YFSETQ. V was pared by 5 bases and J by 1 base, with 11 bases between. The CDR3 sequence is 14 residues long. The CDR3 DNA reads as TGCGCCAGCAGTAGGGAGCAGCGCACAGATACGCAGTATTTT. Amino acids: CASSREQRTDTQYF.

The V gene is TRBV14, the J gene TRBJ1-4, with TRBD1 identical over 8 bases. V lost 1 base and J lost 8; bases outside the gene matches: 6. The CDR3 is made up of 15 amino acids. Germline-derived CDR1 and CDR2 are SGHDN and FVKESK. In nucleotides, the CDR3 is TGTGCCAGCAGCCAAGCAGGGGGCGGACGCGAAAAACTGTTTTTT. It yields the protein CASSQAGGGREKLFF.

This rearrangement joins TRBV11-2 to TRBJ1-2; D perhaps matches TRBD1 (5 bases). Trimming stripped 3 bases from V and 7 bases from J, with 15 bases between. This CDR3 contains 14 residues. CDR1 and CDR2 from the germline V gene are SGHAT and FQNNGV. For the CDR3, the DNA is TGTGCCAGCAGCTTCCCCCCCAGCAGGGCTGGCTACACCTTC. This gives the protein CASSFPPSRAGYTF. The full variable domain, completed using reference TRBV11-2 and TRBJ1-2, is EAGVAQSPRYKIIEKRQSVAFWCNPISGHATLYWYQQILGQGPKLLIQFQNNGVVDDSQLPKDRFSAERLKGVDSTLKIQPAKLEDSAVYLCASSFPPSRAGYTFGSGTRLTVV.

The V gene is TRBV6-5, the J gene TRBJ1-2; the D gene is possibly TRBD1 (5 bases). The CDR3 sequence is 14 residues long. Per germline, CDR1 MNHEY and CDR2 SVGAGI. The V end lost 5 bases, the J end lost 4 bases, and 14 bases lay between the germline ends. This chain's CDR3 is CASSPGWGVYGYTF. CDR3 coding DNA: TGTGCCAGCAGTCCCGGATGGGGCGTCTATGGCTACACCTTC.

This clone has a single count. The chain is built from TRBV3-1 (or the pseudogene TRBV3-2) and TRBJ2-7; TRBD1 matches at 9 bases. CDR3 size: 15 residues. V lost 4 bases to trimming and J lost 4 bases; unmatched junction nucleotides: 8. Germline CDR1 LGHDT, CDR2 YNNKEL (reference sequence). CDR3 residues: CASSRGQGRGYEQYF. The CDR3 DNA is TGTGCCAGCAGCCGAGGACAGGGGAGGGGATACGAGCAGTACTTC.

This clone appeared a single time. The chain combines TRBV7-9 with TRBJ1-3; 7 bases match TRBD1. The CDR3 is made up of 15 amino acids. V lost 2 bases to trimming and J lost 2 bases; unmatched junction nucleotides: 3. The germline V gene has CDR1 SEHNR and CDR2 FQNEAQ (reference sequence). The CDR3 region is CASSLYRGPGNTIYF. The CDR3 nucleotides read TGTGCCAGCAGCTTATACAGGGGCCCTGGAAACACCATATATTTT.

In this sample, this clone turned up once. The chain employs TRBV7-2 and TRBJ1-6; no definite D call. The ends were cut back, 3 bases at V and 0 bases at J, with 3 bases in the middle. From germline, CDR1 is SGHTA and CDR2 FQGNSA. The CDR3 length is 14 residues. The CDR3 spells CASSFISYNSPLHF. In DNA form, the CDR3 reads TGTGCCAGCAGCTTTATCTCCTATAATTCACCCCTCCACTTT.

As concerns this clone: Other DNA sequences in the same sample also yield this CDR3. J is TRBJ1-2 and V is TRBV4-1; 7 bases align to TRBD1. The germline CDR1 and CDR2 sequences are MGHRA and YSYEKL. The CDR3 extends over 13 amino acids. Trimming at V came to 3 bases and at J to 3 bases, leaving 1 base not matched to a gene. CDR3 sequence: CASSQTGYYGYTF. Written as DNA, the CDR3 is TGCGCCAGCAGCCAGACAGGGTACTATGGCTACACCTTC.

The chain combines TRBV29-1 with TRBJ2-4; 8 positions agree with TRBD1. J gave up 7 bases and V 3 bases, and 8 bases lay outside the gene matches. Germline assignment: CDR1 SQVTM and CDR2 ANQGSEA. This CDR3 comprises 14 residues. The CDR3 here is CSVEPGQGVNIQYF. CDR3 in DNA: TGCAGCGTTGAGCCCGGACAGGGAGTGAACATTCAGTACTTC.

This clone is a singleton in its sample. CDR3 protein: CASSRTQGSRLQHF. Here the CDR3 DNA reads TGTGCCAGCAGTCGAACGCAGGGTAGCCGGCTCCAGCATTTT. The chain is built from TRBV11-3 and TRBJ1-5, with D perhaps matching TRBD1 (5 bases). The CDR3 extends over 14 amino acids. Trimming stripped 6 bases from V and 12 bases from J, with 21 bases between. Germline assignment: CDR1 SGHNT and CDR2 YENEEA.

The chain links TRBV4-3 to TRBJ1-1; D unresolved. CDR3 length: 14 amino acids. Germline V lookup: CDR1 LGHNA, CDR2 YSLEER. V was shortened by 1 base and J by 0 bases, with 6 bases between the two germline ends. The CDR3 region has the DNA TGCGCCAGCAGCCAAGGACATTTGAACACTGAAGCTTTCTTT. It codes for CASSQGHLNTEAFF.

This chain connects TRBV5-8 to TRBJ1-2; 9 positions match TRBD1. The V segment lost 4 bases and the J segment 8 bases; nucleotides outside the gene matches: 18. The CDR3 length is 17 residues. Germline values: CDR1 SGHTS, CDR2 YDEGEE. CDR3 sequence reads: CASSPEGQGFPLGGYTF. The CDR3 bases are TGTGCCAGCAGCCCGGAGGGACAGGGATTCCCCTTGGGAGGCTACACCTTC.